This T cell receptor beta chain comes out of a study of vaccination effects on CD4 cells after COVID-19. Study-level information: Two-dose BNT162b2 or mRNA-1273 vaccination was given to participants.

Note on this clone: Antigen unknown. Other nucleotide sequences in the sample specify the same CDR3.

Subsequent to less than twelve days of culture, CD4+ T cells were isolated. The authors replaced half the medium with IL-2 medium on days 3 and 7. TCRdb's table, derived via immunoSEQ multiplex PCR, lists solely in-frame clones and lacks some. The table shows 50,000 or so clones, with roughly three fifths occurring only once. The CDR3 is made up of 12 amino acids. CDR1 is SNHLY, CDR2 FYNNEI, per germline. With 4 bases removed from V and 6 bases from J, the gap between germline ends came to 9 bases. Findings of the study overall: Few convalescent patients were included, and no early post-infection timepoints were sampled.

This clonotype was sampled from a human donor who received a COVID-19 vaccine. The gene calls are TRBV2 and TRBJ1-1; perhaps TRBD1 as D (5 bases). The specimen comprised CD4+ T cells from PBMCs cultured without peptide, sampled before COVID-19 vaccination. The CDR3 is CASSGAGAEAFF. CDR3 in DNA: TGTGCCAGCAGTGGGGCGGGGGCTGAAGCTTTCTTT.